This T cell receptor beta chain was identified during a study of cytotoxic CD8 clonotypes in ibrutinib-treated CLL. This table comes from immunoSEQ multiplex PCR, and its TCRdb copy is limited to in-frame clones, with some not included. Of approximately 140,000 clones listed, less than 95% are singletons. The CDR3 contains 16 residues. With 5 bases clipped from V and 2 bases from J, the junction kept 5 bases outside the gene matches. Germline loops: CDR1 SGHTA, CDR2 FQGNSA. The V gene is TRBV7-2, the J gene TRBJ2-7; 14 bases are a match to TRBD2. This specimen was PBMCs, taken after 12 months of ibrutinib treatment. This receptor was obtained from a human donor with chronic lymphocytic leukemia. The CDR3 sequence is CASSPRTSGRTYEQYF. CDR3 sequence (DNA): TGTGCCAGCAGCCCTAGGACTAGCGGGAGGACCTACGAGCAGTACTTC.